This T cell receptor beta chain was observed in a study of post-analysis software for immune sequencing data. Libraries were made from TCR beta cDNA, and they carried unique molecular identifiers. TCRdb passed the PCR reads through MiXCR, listing each CDR3 protein once. This table holds about 810,000 distinct CDR3 sequences, about 53% found once. Sequencing was performed on blood. The receptor comes from a girl aged 10-17 years with multiple sclerosis.

The CDR3 nucleotides read TGTGCCATCAGTGAGTTAACGTCGAGGGCAGGGATTCCCCTCGGGGACGAGCAGTACTTC. Translation gives CAISELTSRAGIPLGDEQYF. The chain recombines TRBV10-3 with TRBJ2-7, with D tentatively TRBD1 or TRBD2 (5 bases each). CDR3 length: 20 amino acids. Trimming shortened V by 1 base and J by 5 bases, and 30 bases separated the two germline ends. The V gene's germline CDR1 is ENHRY and CDR2 SYGVKD.